Shown below are 21 T cell receptor beta chains from a single sample sequenced in a study of control samples from healthy donors and cancer patients. Using immunoSEQ multiplex PCR, the repertoire was profiled, and TCRdb retains in-frame clones only, with some absent. The table has approximately 160,000 clones, around 90% seen once; the top ten hold around 2.2%. The sequenced sample was blood. The receptors were gathered from a woman in her thirties or forties in good health.

The rearrangement uses TRBV10-2 and TRBJ2-1; D is possibly TRBD2 (5 bases). The CDR3 is made up of 17 amino acids. V shed 6 bases and J shed 8 bases, with 26 bases lying between them. From germline, CDR1 is WSHSY and CDR2 SAAADI. In DNA form, the CDR3 reads TGCGCCAGCAGCCTCCTGGCTCATCGGGGTTACGGCGATGAGCAGTTCTTC. Amino acid sequence: CASSLLAHRGYGDEQFF.

The chain uses TRBV5-1 and TRBJ2-5; a weak D match, TRBD1 (5 bases). Per germline, CDR1 SGHRS and CDR2 YFSETQ. Trimming cost V 7 bases and J 1 base, with 11 bases left between them. The CDR3 runs 13 residues. CDR3 bases: TGCGCCAGCGAGAAGGGGCCCCAAGAGACCCAGTACTTC. Residues: CASEKGPQETQYF.

The rearrangement links TRBV20-1 to TRBJ2-1; D gene unclear. Per germline, CDR1 DFQATT and CDR2 SNEGSKA (reference sequence). Deletions cut 3 bases from V and 10 bases from J, with 10 bases between. This CDR3 spans 11 amino acids. Written as DNA, the CDR3 is TGCAGTGCTAGTAAGGGTTGGGAGCAGTTCTTC. Protein sequence: CSASKGWEQFF.

This chain joins TRBV5-1 and TRBJ1-1, with D uncertain. Per germline, CDR1 SGHRS and CDR2 YFSETQ. V lost 0 bases to trimming and J lost 5 bases, with 8 bases between them. The CDR3 has 13 amino acids. The CDR3 protein is CASSLGSGTEAFF. In DNA form, the CDR3 reads TGCGCCAGCAGCTTGGGATCGGGGACTGAAGCTTTCTTT.

The rearrangement uses TRBV2 and TRBJ1-6; 7 bases align to TRBD1. The J segment lost 8 bases and the V segment lost 6 bases, leaving 7 bases of the junction unmatched. From germline, CDR1 is SNHLY and CDR2 FYNNEI. The CDR3 length is 14 residues. The CDR3 bases are TGTGCCAGCAGCTCGGGACAGACGGATTCACCCCTCCACTTT. Translation: CASSSGQTDSPLHF. The variable domain in full, with the rest retrieved from reference TRBV2 and TRBJ1-6, is EPEVTQTPSHQVTQMGQEVILRCVPISNHLYFYWYRQILGQKVEFLVSFYNNEISEKSEIFDDQFSVERPDGSNFTLKIRSTKLEDSAMYFCASSSGQTDSPLHFGNGTRLTVT.

The J gene is TRBJ1-5, the V gene TRBV28; 7 nucleotides agree with TRBD1. From germline, CDR1 is MDHEN and CDR2 SYDVKM. Losses at the gene ends were 4 bases for V and 3 bases for J; bases not matched to a gene: 12. This CDR3 region has 17 residues. As DNA, the CDR3 is TGTGCCAGCAGTTCCCCCAGTGCGACAGGGCACAATCAGCCCCAGCATTTT. Translation: CASSSPSATGHNQPQHF.

The V call is TRBV2, the J call TRBJ1-6; D may be TRBD1 (5 bases). This CDR3 region has 15 residues. With 6 bases removed from V and 8 bases from J, the gap between germline ends came to 17 bases. Germline-derived CDR1 and CDR2 are SNHLY and FYNNEI. This CDR3 is CASRVHRDGYSPLHF. Written as DNA, the CDR3 is TGTGCCAGCAGAGTCCACCGGGACGGATATTCACCCCTCCACTTT.

The chain joins TRBV19 to TRBJ1-1; D gene uncertain. CDR3 length: 13 residues. With 8 bases removed from V and 7 bases from J, the gap between germline ends came to 17 bases. Germline loops: CDR1 LNHDA, CDR2 SQIVND (reference sequence). CDR3 DNA: TGTGCCAGTTCTCTAGGTAGTAGGAATGAAGCTTTCTTT. Translation: CASSLGSRNEAFF.

This clone has only one observation. The gene calls are TRBV19 and TRBJ2-7, with TRBD2 identical over 7 bases. CDR3 length: 13 residues. CDR1 is LNHDA and CDR2 is SQIVND in the germline V gene (reference sequence). With 5 bases clipped from V and 3 bases from J, the junction kept 4 bases outside the gene matches. Written as DNA, the CDR3 is TGTGCCAGTAGTCCAGGACTAGGCTACGAGCAGTACTTC. It yields the protein CASSPGLGYEQYF.

DNA of the CDR3: TGTGCCAGCAGTTTTGGGCAGGGGAGTTATCCCCTCCACTTT. Its translation is CASSFGQGSYPLHF. V is TRBV27 and J is TRBJ1-6, with a weak D call TRBD1 (6 bases). Trimming took 3 bases from V and 13 from J, leaving 16 bases between them. CDR1 and CDR2 (germline): MNHEY, SMNVEV (reference sequence). This CDR3 is 14 amino acids long.

This clone has a single count. The V gene is TRBV28, the J gene TRBJ1-5, with D maybe TRBD1 (6 bases). CDR3 size: 15 residues. V was cut by 2 bases and J by 0 bases, with 8 bases left in between. Germline V gene lookup returns CDR1 MDHEN and CDR2 SYDVKM. CDR3 DNA sequence: TGTGCCAGCAGTTTAGGGGGGGCTAGCAATCAGCCCCAGCATTTT. Its protein product is CASSLGGASNQPQHF.

This chain joins TRBV29-1 and TRBJ1-1; no firm D call. Germline CDR1 reads SQVTM; CDR2 reads ANQGSEA. There are 12 residues in the CDR3. Between the trimmed V and J ends, which lost 5 bases and 5 bases, there was a span of 12 bases. The chain's CDR3 is CSVREGRTEAFF. As DNA, the CDR3 is TGCAGCGTTCGGGAAGGGAGAACTGAAGCTTTCTTT.

The J gene is TRBJ2-7, the V gene TRBV28; D remains ambiguous. V was cut by 6 bases and J by 3 bases, with 12 bases left in between. Germline CDR1 and CDR2: MDHEN and SYDVKM. This CDR3 is built from 13 residues. CDR3 amino acids: CASSYGSLYEQYF. The CDR3 nucleotides read TGTGCCAGCAGCTATGGGTCCCTCTACGAGCAGTACTTC.

The CDR3 DNA sequence: TGTGCCAGCAGCTTCCAGACAGGCGAGTATGGCTACACCTTC. Its translation is CASSFQTGEYGYTF. The chain links TRBV5-6 to TRBJ1-2, with D possibly being TRBD1 (6 bases). The length of the CDR3 is 14 residues. V lost 2 bases, J lost 5 bases, and 13 bases lay in between. Germline CDR1 SGHDT, CDR2 YYEEEE.

The chain combines TRBV6-6 with TRBJ2-2, with 8 bases that match TRBD1. The CDR3 contains 16 residues. Losses at the gene ends were 6 bases for V and 6 bases for J; bases not matched to a gene: 12. Germline loops: CDR1 MNHNY, CDR2 SVGAGI (reference sequence). The CDR3 protein is CASSSEGTGYAGELFF. The CDR3 coding sequence is TGTGCCAGCAGCTCCGAAGGGACAGGCTACGCCGGGGAGCTGTTTTTT.

This rearrangement joins TRBV27 to TRBJ2-7; TRBD2 matches 11 bases. The CDR3 contains 16 residues. The germline V gene encodes CDR1 MNHEY and CDR2 SMNVEV (reference sequence). The J segment lost 2 bases and the V segment lost 5 bases, leaving 8 bases of the junction unmatched. The CDR3 reads CASSALLAGGPYEQYF. The CDR3 DNA is TGTGCCAGCAGTGCCTTGCTAGCGGGGGGCCCCTACGAGCAGTACTTC.

The J gene is TRBJ1-6, the V gene TRBV6-6, with D unresolved. V was trimmed by 6 bases and J by 6 bases, leaving 12 bases between them. Germline V gene data show CDR1 as MNHNY and CDR2 as SVGAGI (reference sequence). The CDR3 runs to 14 residues. CDR3 nucleotides: TGTGCCAGCAGCGCGGGAGTAAGTAATTCACCCCTCCACTTT. It encodes CASSAGVSNSPLHF.

The rearrangement links TRBV29-1 to TRBJ2-1; D ambiguous. Germline CDR1 SQVTM, CDR2 ANQGSEA. V lost 0 bases and J lost 10, with 22 bases in between. The CDR3 runs 16 residues. CDR3 amino acids: CSVEDLGREPLVEQFF. CDR3 sequence (DNA): TGCAGCGTTGAAGATCTGGGCAGAGAACCTTTGGTCGAGCAGTTCTTC.

The V gene is TRBV6-5, the J gene TRBJ1-4; no reliable D call. The CDR3 loop spans 14 amino acids. Germline-derived CDR1 and CDR2 are MNHEY and SVGAGI. Trimming removed 4 bases at V and 7 bases at J, with 13 bases between. The CDR3 DNA is TGTGCCAGCAGTTTGAGACTCGGGCGTGAAAAACTGTTTTTT. This sequence encodes CASSLRLGREKLFF.

The chain uses TRBV10-3 and TRBJ1-6, with D unresolved. V gave up 5 bases and J gave up 6 bases, with 8 bases separating them. Germline V gene sequence: CDR1 ENHRY, CDR2 SYGVKD. The CDR3 runs to 13 residues. The CDR3 here is CAISPDANSPLHF. The DNA for the CDR3 is TGTGCCATCAGTCCAGACGCTAATTCACCCCTCCACTTT.

The V gene is TRBV11-2, the J gene TRBJ2-1; no clear D gene. Germline-derived CDR1 and CDR2 are SGHAT and FQNNGV. Trimming took off 0 bases at V and 8 bases at J, with 2 bases between the two ends. The CDR3 has 11 amino acids. The CDR3 region is CASSLDHEQFF. The DNA of the CDR3 is TGTGCCAGCAGCTTAGACCATGAGCAGTTCTTC.